The 2 T cell receptor beta chains below come from one sample, sequenced in a study of regulatory dendritic cells for organ transplantation. Allogeneic regulatory or mature dendritic cells were co-cultured for approximately 5 days with CFSE-labeled sorted T cells at 1:10. Assay: immunoSEQ multiplex PCR; the TCRdb copy retains only in-frame clones and omits some. The sample contains some 9,600 clones, approximately 65% of which appear only once. No cognate antigen is known for these TCRs. What was sequenced was naive CD4+ T cells from blood cultured with dendritic cells. Regarding subset: CD45RA+ naive T cells. These receptors were collected from a human donor in good health.

This sequence joins TRBV6-1 and TRBJ1-5; 10 nucleotides match TRBD1. CDR3 length equals 15 residues. The V gene end was trimmed by 5 bases and the J gene end by 3 bases; junction bases not matched to a gene: 4. Germline V gene data show CDR1 as MNHNS and CDR2 as SASEGT. The CDR3 DNA is TGTGCCAGCAGTAGACAGGGGGCGAACAATCAGCCCCAGCATTTT. This gives the protein CASSRQGANNQPQHF.

This clone was counted between two and nine times. The genes are TRBV6-1 and TRBJ2-4, with a possible D match to TRBD2 (5 bases). Trimming took off 3 bases at V and 0 bases at J, with 9 bases between the two ends. Germline V gene lookup returns CDR1 MNHNS and CDR2 SASEGT. The CDR3 covers 15 residues. The CDR3 sequence is CASSETSGAKNIQYF. In DNA form, the CDR3 reads TGTGCCAGCAGTGAGACAAGCGGAGCCAAAAACATTCAGTACTTC.